This TCR beta chain appears in the sequencing data of a study of patients and donors after allogeneic stem cell transplantation (dated by TCRdb to 2018 to 2021). The receptor library was made with RT-PCR. Sequencing took place on a NextSeq 550. Clones were called with MiXCR by TCRdb after fastp trimmed the public reads at Q25, and only in-frame beta chains were retained. Identical CDR3 protein sequences are pooled into one entry, listed with their most common genes and DNA. This sample holds approximately 430,000 distinct CDR3 sequences; around 16% were observed only once. 6% to 8% of the sample is in the top ten clones. The germline V gene provides CDR1 KGHDR and CDR2 SFDVKD. The CDR3 runs 13 residues from the cysteine to the phenylalanine. Kept here is only the CDR3 DNA, which spans 39 bases and is read in frame from base 1. Trimming costs V 4 bases and J 7 bases, and their ends lie 9 bases apart.

Note on this clonotype: Its antigen is not yet known. No per-base quality is available; no much larger clone lies one base away.

The clonotype was recovered from a human donor who was either an allogeneic HSCT recipient or a stem cell or donor lymphocyte infusion donor (not recorded which). It is not recorded whose cells these are; they may come from a transplant donor. The chain was built from TRBV24-1 and TRBJ2-2, with an unclear D gene assignment. Source material: blood, either unsorted or a sorted T cell fraction (not recorded which). The CDR3 reads as follows: CATSDTPGGELFF. In nucleotide form, the sequence is TGTGCCACCAGTGACACCCCCGGCGGGGAGCTGTTTTTT.